The clone carrying this T cell receptor (beta chain) rates as medium-sized. Its antigen is still unknown. The source of the sample is a study of cytomegalovirus exposure and HLA in healthy donors. General study findings and limits: The only immune exposure information that was available was CMV serostatus. In a later analysis, a genetic analysis reported fewer productive-TCR N-insertions in an Asian-associated ancestry cluster than the cohort average.

Germline CDR1 SGDLS, CDR2 YYNGEE. The CDR3 runs 14 residues. V dropped 4 bases and J dropped 10 bases, with 18 bases sitting between them. Primers included in the PCR were 60 Vbeta and 13 Jbeta primers. Sequenced by immunoSEQ multiplex PCR; TCRdb stores in-frame clones only, minus some. The sample records over 100,000 clones, roughly 63% being singletons. The rearrangement joins TRBV9 to TRBJ2-1, with TRBD2 as a possible D gene (7 bases). The specimen was PBMCs. The sequence came from a man in his forties in good health and CMV-seropositive. The CDR3, as DNA: TGTGCCAGCAGCTTCGGAGGGGGGGGAGGAGAGCAGTTCTTC. Residues: CASSFGGGGGEQFF.